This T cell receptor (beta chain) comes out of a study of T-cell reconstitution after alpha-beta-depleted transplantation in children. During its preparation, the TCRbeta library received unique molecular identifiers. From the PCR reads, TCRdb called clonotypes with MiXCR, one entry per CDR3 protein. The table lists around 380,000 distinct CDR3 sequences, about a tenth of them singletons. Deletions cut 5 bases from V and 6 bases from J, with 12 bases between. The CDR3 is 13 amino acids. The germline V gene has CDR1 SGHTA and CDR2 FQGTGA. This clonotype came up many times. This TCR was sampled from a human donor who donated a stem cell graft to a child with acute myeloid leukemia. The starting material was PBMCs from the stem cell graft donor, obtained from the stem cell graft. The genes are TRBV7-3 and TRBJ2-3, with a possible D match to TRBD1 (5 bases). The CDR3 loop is CASSPPGRDTQYF. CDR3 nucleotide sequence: TGTGCCAGCAGCCCTCCAGGGCGGGATACGCAGTATTTT.